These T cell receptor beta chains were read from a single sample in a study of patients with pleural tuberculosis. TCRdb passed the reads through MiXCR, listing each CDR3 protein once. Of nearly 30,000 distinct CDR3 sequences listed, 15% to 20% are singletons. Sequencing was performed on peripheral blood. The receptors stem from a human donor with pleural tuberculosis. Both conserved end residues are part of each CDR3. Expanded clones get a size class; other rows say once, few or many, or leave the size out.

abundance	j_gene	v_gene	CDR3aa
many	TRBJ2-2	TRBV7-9	CASSLEGVEGGKRTGELFF
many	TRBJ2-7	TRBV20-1	CSAQRTSGTTSYEQYF
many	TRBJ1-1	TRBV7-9	CASSSAGGTEAFF
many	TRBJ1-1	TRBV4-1	CASSYGRTEAFF
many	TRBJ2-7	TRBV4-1	CASSQPHTRAGPAYEQYF
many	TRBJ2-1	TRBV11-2	CASSSPHHNEQFF
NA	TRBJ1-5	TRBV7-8	CASSPPGAGNQPQHF
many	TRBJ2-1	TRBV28	CASSFEGRDEQFF
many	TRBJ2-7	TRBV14	CASSPNSGYTYEQYF
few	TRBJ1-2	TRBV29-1	CSALKGDLTNGYTF
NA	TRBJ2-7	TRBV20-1	CSVSYGQARGEQYF
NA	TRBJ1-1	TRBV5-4	CASSPGRPGHTEAFF
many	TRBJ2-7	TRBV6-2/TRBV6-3	CASRSLGDPEQYF
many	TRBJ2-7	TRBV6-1	CASSEEPYRDSYEQYF
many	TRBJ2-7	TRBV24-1	CATSDSGSGYSYEQYF
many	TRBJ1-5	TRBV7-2	CASSPYGGPNQPQHF
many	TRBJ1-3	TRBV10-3	CATRSAGGLDYTIYF
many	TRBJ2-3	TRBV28	CASKSSGSLDTQYF
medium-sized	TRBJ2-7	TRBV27	CASSFSRDGEQYF
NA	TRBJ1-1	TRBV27	CASRGEGLDTEAFF
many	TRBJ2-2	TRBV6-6	CASSYDGSYTGELFF
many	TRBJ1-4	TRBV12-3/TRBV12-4	CASSRARTATNEKLFF
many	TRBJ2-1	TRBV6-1	CASSAEAGSYNEQFF
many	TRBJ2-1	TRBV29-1	CSVPGRRYNEQFF
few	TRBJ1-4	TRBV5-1	CASRTGLAAGDEKLFF
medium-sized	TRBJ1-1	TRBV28	CASSLYRDFEAFF
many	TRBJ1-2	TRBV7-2	CASSAGLKGYGYTF
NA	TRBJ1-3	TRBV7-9	CASSSGTGDGNTIYF
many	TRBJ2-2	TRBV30	CAWTPGTANTGELFF
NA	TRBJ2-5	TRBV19	CASRTPGSQETQYF
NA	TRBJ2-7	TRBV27	CASGEVVGEQYF
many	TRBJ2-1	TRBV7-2	CASSFRGVDEQFF
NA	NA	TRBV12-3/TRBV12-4	CASSEGGPRTDTQHF
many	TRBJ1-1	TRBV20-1	CSAGAGTGVDGTEAFF
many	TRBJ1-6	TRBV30	CAWSRGTGNSPLHF
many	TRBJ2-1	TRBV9	CASSVAGLDEQFF
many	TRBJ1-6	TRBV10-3	CAISGQDNSPLHF
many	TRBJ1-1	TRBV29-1	CSVKRRNTEAFF
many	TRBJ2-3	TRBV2	CASSGQETDTQYF
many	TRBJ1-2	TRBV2	CASSGGQNYGYTF
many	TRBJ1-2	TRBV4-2	CASSQPPMDSVSF
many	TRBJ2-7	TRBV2	CASSDRGQDYEQYF